One sample yielded the 8 T cell receptor beta chains listed below, sequenced in a study of identical twins. TCRdb fed the 5' RACE reads into MiXCR, producing one record per CDR3 protein. The sample shows around 1.7 million distinct CDR3 sequences, less than 40% of them seen only once. Sequencing was done on a sample of cord blood. These receptors originate from a newborn girl in good health.

This clonotype was detected a few times. V is TRBV24-1 and J is TRBJ1-5, with TRBD1 matching over 8 bases. The germline V gene encodes CDR1 KGHDR and CDR2 SFDVKD. Trimming at V came to 2 bases and at J to 4 bases, leaving 3 bases not matched to a gene. The CDR3 runs to 15 residues. The CDR3: CATSDSRTGNQPQHF. DNA for the CDR3: TGTGCCACCAGTGATTCCCGGACAGGGAATCAGCCCCAGCATTTT.

The chain uses TRBV18 and TRBJ2-7; D call uncertain. Trimming left V 5 bases short and J 2 bases short, with 10 bases between. In germline, CDR1 is KGHSH, CDR2 LQKENI. This CDR3 comprises 13 residues. The CDR3 sequence is CASSKGAAYEQYF. In DNA form, the CDR3 reads TGTGCCAGCTCAAAGGGCGCAGCCTACGAGCAGTACTTC.

On this clonotype itself: Since the CDR3 does not end with the conserved phenylalanine or tryptophan, this likely comes from a read error. No DNA is shown, since the ends of the CDR3 on it are uncertain; the CDR3 is the one TCRdb lists. The chain has TRBV21-1 and TRBJ2-7; TRBD1 is the table's D call and was not checked against the DNA. TRBV21-1 represents a pseudogene. The CDR3 length is 14 residues, termini included. CDR3: CASRHADRAASSTS.

This rearrangement joins TRBV5-6 to TRBJ2-7; 12 positions agree with TRBD2. Germline-derived CDR1 and CDR2 are SGHDT and YYEEEE. J gave up 0 bases and V 5 bases, and 12 bases lay outside the gene matches. This CDR3 region has 18 residues. CDR3 sequence (DNA): TGTGCCAGCAGGGACACTAGCGGGAGGCCCTCAAACTCCTACGAGCAGTACTTC. Encoded protein: CASRDTSGRPSNSYEQYF.

The V and J genes are TRBV28 and TRBJ2-1, with TRBD2 matching 12 bases. The V gene end was trimmed by 1 base and the J gene end by 5 bases; junction bases not matched to a gene: 9. The CDR3 has 18 residues. Germline V lookup: CDR1 MDHEN, CDR2 SYDVKM. Written as DNA, the CDR3 is TGTGCCAGCAGTTTATTGGGTTCTAGCGGGAGGGCCAACAATGAGCAGTTCTTC. This codes for CASSLLGSSGRANNEQFF.

This clonotype was picked up a small number of times. The CDR3: CASSLRLEMPSYEQYF. CDR3 coding DNA: TGTGCCAGCAGTTTACGTTTGGAGATGCCTTCCTACGAGCAGTACTTC. The chain employs TRBV28 and TRBJ2-7; D call uncertain. The CDR3 is 16 amino acids. V gave up 2 bases and J gave up 1 base, with 15 bases separating them. The germline V gene encodes CDR1 MDHEN and CDR2 SYDVKM.

The rearrangement links TRBV2 to TRBJ2-3; TRBD2 agrees at 14 bases. The CDR3 has 18 residues. Germline CDR1 reads SNHLY; CDR2 reads FYNNEI. The V segment lost 9 bases and the J segment 4 bases; nucleotides outside the gene matches: 15. The CDR3 loop is CARKNRTSGGLESDTQYF. The CDR3 DNA is TGTGCCAGAAAAAACCGGACTAGCGGGGGGTTGGAGTCAGATACGCAGTATTTT.

Of note for this clonotype: The germline gene is not matched at one end of the junction; a read error may be the cause. This chain joins TRBV6-5 and TRBJ2-7, with D maybe TRBD1 (6 bases). Per the germline V gene, CDR1 is MNHEY and CDR2 is SVGAGI. CDR3 size: 13 residues. This CDR3 reads CASSWKQGYEHYF. The DNA for the CDR3 is TGTGCCAGCAGCTGGAAACAGGGCTACGAGCATTACTTC.